This T cell receptor (beta chain) was observed in a study of blood T cell repertoires in COVID-19. Study background: Samples of COVID-19 (acute and convalescent) were obtained from the United States, Italy and Spain.

Per the authors' pipeline: Amplified reference gene primers provided the basis for estimating nucleated cell counts. Sequencing was performed with immunoSEQ multiplex PCR; in TCRdb, only in-frame clones are kept and a portion is missing. V and J calls and clone size follow that table, whereas D and trimming were derived from the DNA. The sample shows 55,000 to 70,000 clones, around 87% of them seen only once. The CDR3 runs to 17 residues. V lost 0 bases to trimming and J lost 0 bases, with 15 bases between them. Looked up from germline, CDR1 is SGDLS and CDR2 is YYNGEE. The chain recombines TRBV9 with TRBJ1-1; D may be TRBD1 (6 bases). The source material was peripheral blood. The source of this sequence is a man aged 60 to 69 with acute or convalescent COVID-19. CDR3 region: CASSVAPGVSMNTEAFF. CDR3 DNA: TGTGCCAGCAGCGTAGCTCCAGGGGTTAGTATGAACACTGAAGCTTTCTTT.